The subject of this entry is one T cell receptor (beta chain). Its antigen is currently unknown. This table comes from immunoSEQ multiplex PCR, and its TCRdb copy is limited to in-frame clones, with some not included. The table has approximately 230,000 clones, approximately 84% seen once. This entry is derived from a study of cytomegalovirus exposure and HLA in healthy donors. Germline V gene data show CDR1 as SGHRS and CDR2 as YFSETQ. This CDR3 has 16 amino acids. Deletions cut 3 bases from V and 3 bases from J, with 15 bases between. Findings and caveats of the study: Cytomegalovirus association was assigned to 150 to 200 TCR beta chains. The tendency of first-cohort TCR clusters to co-occur in the roughly 120 validation repertoires was identified by a subsequent analysis.

This rearrangement joins TRBV5-1 to TRBJ1-4; the D gene is possibly TRBD1 (5 bases). The sample taken for sequencing was PBMCs. The receptor's source is a man between 18 and 29 years old in good health and CMV-seropositive. Written as DNA, the CDR3 is TGCGCCAGCAGCTCGGGACTGAGGGAATCTAATGAAAAACTGTTTTTT. Encoded protein: CASSSGLRESNEKLFF.